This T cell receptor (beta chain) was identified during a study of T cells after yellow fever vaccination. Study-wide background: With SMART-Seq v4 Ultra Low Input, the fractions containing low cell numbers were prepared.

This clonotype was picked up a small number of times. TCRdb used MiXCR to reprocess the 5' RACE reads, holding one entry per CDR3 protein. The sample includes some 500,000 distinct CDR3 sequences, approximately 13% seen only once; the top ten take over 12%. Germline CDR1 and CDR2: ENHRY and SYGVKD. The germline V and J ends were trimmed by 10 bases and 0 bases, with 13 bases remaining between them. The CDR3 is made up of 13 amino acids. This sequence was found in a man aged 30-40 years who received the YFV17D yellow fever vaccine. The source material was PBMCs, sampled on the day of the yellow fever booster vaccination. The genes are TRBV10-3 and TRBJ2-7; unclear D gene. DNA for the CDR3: TGTGCCACCAATACTTACAACTCCTACGAGCAGTACTTC. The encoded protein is CATNTYNSYEQYF.